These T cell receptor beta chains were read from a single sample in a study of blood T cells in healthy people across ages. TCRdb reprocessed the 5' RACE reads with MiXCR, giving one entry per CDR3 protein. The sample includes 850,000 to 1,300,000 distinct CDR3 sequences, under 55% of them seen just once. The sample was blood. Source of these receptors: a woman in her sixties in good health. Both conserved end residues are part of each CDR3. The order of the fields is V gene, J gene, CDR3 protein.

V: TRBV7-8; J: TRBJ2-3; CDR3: CASSFKRVSTDTQYF
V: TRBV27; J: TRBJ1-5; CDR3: CASSLNGDRWPQHF
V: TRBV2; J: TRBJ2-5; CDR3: CASGASQETQYF
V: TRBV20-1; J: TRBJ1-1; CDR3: CSAPQRQGSAEAFF
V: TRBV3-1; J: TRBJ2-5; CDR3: CASSQGNNRGQYF
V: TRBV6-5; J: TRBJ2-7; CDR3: CASRENRGGSYEQYF
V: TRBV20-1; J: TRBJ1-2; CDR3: CSARDDRLIIGYTF
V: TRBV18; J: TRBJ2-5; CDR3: CASSPAGGRQETQYF
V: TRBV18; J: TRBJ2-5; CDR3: CASSPTTGFVETQYF
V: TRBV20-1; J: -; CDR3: CSARDRLAGGRGETQYF
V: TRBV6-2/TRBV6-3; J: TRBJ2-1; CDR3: CASSLSGRVLNEQFF
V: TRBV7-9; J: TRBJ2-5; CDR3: CASSYNRETQYF
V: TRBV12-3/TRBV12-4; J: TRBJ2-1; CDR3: CASSRQTSGKHNEQFF
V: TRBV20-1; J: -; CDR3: CSARRGQGGSTYEQYF
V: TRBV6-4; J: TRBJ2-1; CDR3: CASSDSTGGPHNEQFF
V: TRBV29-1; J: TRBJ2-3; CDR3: CSVNRAGADTQYF
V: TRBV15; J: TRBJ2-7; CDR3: CATSRGGQLLIEQYF
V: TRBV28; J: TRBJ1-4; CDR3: CASSLIPTELNEKLFF
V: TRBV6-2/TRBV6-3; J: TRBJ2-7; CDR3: CASRESGLAVSSYEQYF
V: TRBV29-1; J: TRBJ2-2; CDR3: CSVVLVAGVSAGELFF
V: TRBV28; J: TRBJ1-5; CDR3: CASSTGNGGNQPQHF
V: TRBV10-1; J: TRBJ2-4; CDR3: CASSEVEGLAGDQQYF
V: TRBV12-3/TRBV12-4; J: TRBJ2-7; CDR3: CASSFGTPSYEQYF
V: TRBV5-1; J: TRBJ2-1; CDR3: CASSGTSGRANEQFF